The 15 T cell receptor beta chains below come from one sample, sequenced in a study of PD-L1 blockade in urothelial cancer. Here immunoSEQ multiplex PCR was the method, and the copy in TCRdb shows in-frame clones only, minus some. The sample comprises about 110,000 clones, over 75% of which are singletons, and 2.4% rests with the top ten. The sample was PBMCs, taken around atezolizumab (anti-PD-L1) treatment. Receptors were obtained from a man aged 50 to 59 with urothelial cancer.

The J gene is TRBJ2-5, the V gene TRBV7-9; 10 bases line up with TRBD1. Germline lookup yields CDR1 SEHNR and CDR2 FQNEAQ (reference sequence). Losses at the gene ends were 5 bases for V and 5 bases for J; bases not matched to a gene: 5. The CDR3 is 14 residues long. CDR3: CASSTQDRGETQYF. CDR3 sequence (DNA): TGTGCCAGCAGCACACAGGACAGGGGGGAGACCCAGTACTTC.

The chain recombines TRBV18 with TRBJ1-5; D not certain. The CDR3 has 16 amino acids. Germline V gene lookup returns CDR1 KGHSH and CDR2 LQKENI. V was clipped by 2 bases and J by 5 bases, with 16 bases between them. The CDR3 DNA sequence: TGTGCCAGCTCACCAAATTCTTCGAGAAAGCATCAGCCCCAGCATTTT. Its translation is CASSPNSSRKHQPQHF.

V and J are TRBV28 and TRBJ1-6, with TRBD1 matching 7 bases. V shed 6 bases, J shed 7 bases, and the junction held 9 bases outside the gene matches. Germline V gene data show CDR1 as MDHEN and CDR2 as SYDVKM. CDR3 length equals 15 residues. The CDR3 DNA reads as TGTGCCAGCAGCCTTGACAGGGCGAGGAATTCACCCCTCCACTTT. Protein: CASSLDRARNSPLHF. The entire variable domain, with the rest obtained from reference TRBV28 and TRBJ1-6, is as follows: DVKVTQSSRYLVKRTGEKVFLECVQDMDHENMFWYRQDPGLGLRLIYFSYDVKMKEKGDIPEGYSVSREKKERFSLILESASTNQTSMYLCASSLDRARNSPLHFGNGTRLTVT.

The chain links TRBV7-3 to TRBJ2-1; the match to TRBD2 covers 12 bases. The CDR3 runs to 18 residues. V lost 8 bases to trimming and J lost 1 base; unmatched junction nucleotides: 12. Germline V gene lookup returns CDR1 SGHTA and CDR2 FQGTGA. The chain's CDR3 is CASGGGGLAGLSYNEQFF. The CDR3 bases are TGTGCCAGCGGAGGGGGCGGACTAGCGGGATTGTCCTACAATGAGCAGTTCTTC.

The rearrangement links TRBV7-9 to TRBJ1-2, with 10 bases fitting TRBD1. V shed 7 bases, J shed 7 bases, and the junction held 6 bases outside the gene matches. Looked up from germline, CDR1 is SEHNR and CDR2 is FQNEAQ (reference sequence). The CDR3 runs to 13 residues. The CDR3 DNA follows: TGTGCCAGCACGGAGACAGGGGGCGTTGGCTACACCTTC. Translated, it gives CASTETGGVGYTF. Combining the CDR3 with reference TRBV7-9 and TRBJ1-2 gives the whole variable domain DTGVSQNPRHKITKRGQNVTFRCDPISEHNRLYWYRQTLGQGPEFLTYFQNEAQLEKSRLLSDRFSAERPKGSFSTLEIQRTEQGDSAMYLCASTETGGVGYTFGSGTRLTVV.

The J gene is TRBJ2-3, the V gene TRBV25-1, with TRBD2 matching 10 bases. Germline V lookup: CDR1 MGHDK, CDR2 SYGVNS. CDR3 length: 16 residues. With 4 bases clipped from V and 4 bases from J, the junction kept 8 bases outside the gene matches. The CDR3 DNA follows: TGTGCCAGCAGTGCCCGGCGGACTAGCGGCTCAGATACGCAGTATTTT. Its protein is CASSARRTSGSDTQYF.

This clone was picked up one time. In DNA form, the CDR3 reads TGTGCCAGCAGCTTACCCAGGGCCGGGTACAATGAGCAGTTCTTC. Translation gives CASSLPRAGYNEQFF. The chain recombines TRBV7-9 with TRBJ2-1, with D tentatively TRBD1 (5 bases). Between the trimmed V and J ends, which lost 2 bases and 4 bases, there was a span of 12 bases. CDR3 length: 15 amino acids. Germline CDR1 reads SEHNR; CDR2 reads FQNEAQ (reference sequence).

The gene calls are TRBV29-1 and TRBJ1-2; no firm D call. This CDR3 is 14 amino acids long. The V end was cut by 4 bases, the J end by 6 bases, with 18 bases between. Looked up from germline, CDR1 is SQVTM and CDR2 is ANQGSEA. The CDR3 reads CSVGASEESHGYTF. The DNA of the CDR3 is TGCAGCGTTGGAGCCAGCGAAGAGTCCCATGGCTACACCTTC.

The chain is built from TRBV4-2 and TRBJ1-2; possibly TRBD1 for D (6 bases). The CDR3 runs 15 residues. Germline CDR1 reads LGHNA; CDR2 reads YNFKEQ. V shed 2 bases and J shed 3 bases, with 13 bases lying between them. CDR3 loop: CASSQKTGTDYGYTF. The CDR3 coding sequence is TGTGCCAGCAGCCAAAAAACAGGGACGGACTATGGCTACACCTTC.

CDR3 loop: CASSGGRRNMNTEAFF. CDR3 DNA sequence: TGTGCCAGCAGCGGGGGGAGGAGGAACATGAACACTGAAGCTTTCTTT. The chain couples TRBV9 to TRBJ1-1; D may be TRBD1 (5 bases). The V and J ends lost 3 bases and 0 bases respectively, with 15 bases between them. The CDR3 spans 16 residues. Germline values: CDR1 SGDLS, CDR2 YYNGEE.

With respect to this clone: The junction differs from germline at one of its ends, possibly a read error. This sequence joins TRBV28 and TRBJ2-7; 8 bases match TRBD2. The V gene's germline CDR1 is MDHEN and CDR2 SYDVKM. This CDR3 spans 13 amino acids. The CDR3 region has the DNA TGTGCCAGCCGTCCCCCGGCGGGGGGCGGGTGGCTTTTC. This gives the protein CASRPPAGGGWLF. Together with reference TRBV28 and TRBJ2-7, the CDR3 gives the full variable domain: DVKVTQSSRYLVKRTGEKVFLECVQDMDHENMFWYRQDPGLGLRLIYFSYDVKMKEKGDIPEGYSVSREKKERFSLILESASTNQTSMYLCASRPPAGGGWLFGPGTRLTVT.

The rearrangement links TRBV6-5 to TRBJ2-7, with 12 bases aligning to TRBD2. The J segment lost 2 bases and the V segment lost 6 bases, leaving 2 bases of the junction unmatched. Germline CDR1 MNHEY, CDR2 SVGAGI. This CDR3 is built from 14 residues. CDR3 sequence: CASRRTSGTYEQYF. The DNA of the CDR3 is TGTGCCAGCAGGAGGACTAGCGGGACCTACGAGCAGTACTTC.

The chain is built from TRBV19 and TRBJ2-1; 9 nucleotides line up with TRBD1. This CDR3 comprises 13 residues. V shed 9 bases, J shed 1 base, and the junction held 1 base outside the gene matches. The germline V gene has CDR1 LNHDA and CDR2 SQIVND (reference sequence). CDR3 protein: CASGQGSYNEQFF. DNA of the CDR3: TGTGCCAGCGGACAGGGGTCCTACAATGAGCAGTTCTTC.

Here the CDR3 reads CASSQGRYRTGTNYGYTF. The CDR3, as DNA: TGCGCCAGCAGCCAAGGGCGTTATCGGACAGGGACCAACTATGGCTACACCTTC. The V gene is TRBV4-1, the J gene TRBJ1-2; 8 nucleotides agree with TRBD1. The germline V gene has CDR1 MGHRA and CDR2 YSYEKL. The CDR3 has 18 residues. The V segment lost 1 base and the J segment 2 bases; nucleotides outside the gene matches: 12.

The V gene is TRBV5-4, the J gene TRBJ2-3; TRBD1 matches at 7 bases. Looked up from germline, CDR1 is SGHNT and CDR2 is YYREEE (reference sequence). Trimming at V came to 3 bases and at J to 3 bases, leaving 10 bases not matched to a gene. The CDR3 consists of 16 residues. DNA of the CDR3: TGTGCCAGCAGCTCGAGACAGGGATATCTTACAGATACGCAGTATTTT. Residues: CASSSRQGYLTDTQYF.